The clone carrying this TCR beta chain was picked up a small number of times. The repertoire was sequenced with immunoSEQ multiplex PCR; TCRdb's copy has only in-frame clones and lacks some. The sample includes hundreds of thousands of clones, approximately 90% of them seen just once. This entry is derived from a study of cytomegalovirus exposure and HLA in healthy donors. Germline CDR1 MNHEY, CDR2 SMNVEV (reference sequence). This CDR3 is 18 amino acids long. Trimming pared 4 bases from V and 4 bases from J, leaving 23 bases between. The clonotype originates from a woman younger than 35 in good health and CMV-seronegative. Sequencing was performed on PBMCs. The genes are TRBV27 and TRBJ2-1; perhaps TRBD1 as D (6 bases). The CDR3 protein is CASSSLGVARGKYNEQFF. CDR3 bases: TGTGCCAGCAGTTCCCTGGGGGTTGCAAGGGGGAAATACAATGAGCAGTTCTTC.